This T cell receptor beta chain stems from a study of blood T cell repertoires in COVID-19. In the study overall: Spain, Italy and the United States supplied samples that represented acute and convalescent COVID-19. In each case, the material was cDNA or gDNA derived from T cells, B-cell-depleted T cells, or PBMCs.

Germline V gives CDR1 KGHSH, CDR2 LQKENI. The CDR3 runs to 16 residues. V lost 2 bases to trimming and J lost 3 bases, with 16 bases between them. In the authors' methods: For nucleated cells, counts were estimated from reference gene primer amplification. Only in-frame clones appear in the TCRdb table, and some are missing; sequencing was by immunoSEQ multiplex PCR. V, J and clone size were drawn from that table, and D and trimming were deduced from the DNA. The table includes fewer than 50,000 clones, over 65% detected once. This receptor was identified in a human donor in a cohort sampled during active COVID-19. Sequencing used peripheral blood. This chain uses TRBV18 with TRBJ1-1, with D perhaps matching TRBD1 (6 bases). CDR3 amino acids: CASSPRTVTAYTEAFF. For the CDR3, the DNA is TGTGCCAGCTCACCAAGGACAGTCACAGCTTACACTGAAGCTTTCTTT.